This T cell receptor (beta chain) was recovered during a study of vaccination effects on CD4 cells after COVID-19. On the study more broadly: Subjects were given two BNT162b2 or mRNA-1273 vaccine doses.

Study results and limitations: Convalescent patients were scarce in the study, and it lacked early post-infection timepoints. Clones arising from infection and from vaccination showed marked clonal contraction late after vaccination.

Details on this clone: The antigen is unknown.

Some clones are missing from TCRdb's copy, which holds only in-frame ones; the method was immunoSEQ multiplex PCR. The table lists fewer than 25,000 clones, more than 70% of them singletons. Prior to sequencing, the ViraFEST assay stimulated PBMC with viral peptide pools, which expanded the antigen-specific CD4+ T cells. When ten to eleven days of culture had elapsed, CD4+ T cells were isolated. Vaccine recipients had no previous SARS-CoV-2 infection; their nucleocapsid antibodies were negative. They grew a few million PBMC in each well, adding around 10 IU/ml IL-2 and 8 to 10 ug/ml peptides. This CDR3 contains 13 residues. The germline V gene has CDR1 SGHAT and CDR2 FQNNGV. Trimming removed 3 bases from V and 1 base from J, with 6 bases in between.

The sequence derives from a human donor who received a COVID-19 vaccine. The genes are TRBV11-2 and TRBJ2-5, with D unclear. Sequencing used CD4+ T cells from PBMCs cultured with HCoV-NL63 spike peptides, obtained before COVID-19 vaccination. CDR3 in amino acids: CASSFMSQETQYF. CDR3 nucleotide sequence: TGTGCCAGCAGCTTCATGTCCCAAGAGACCCAGTACTTC.